This T cell receptor beta chain came from a study of cytotoxic CD8 clonotypes in ibrutinib-treated CLL (dated by TCRdb to about 2021). With respect to the entire study: In this cohort, over 14 patients were treatment-naive and approximately 10 were relapsed/refractory, while roughly 18 had unmutated IGHV. Responses were partial in about 25 patients and complete in 2; after median approximately 5.5 years follow-up, around 15 stayed in remission and roughly twelve progressed. Samples at response were collected after a median of about 12 months of treatment, with a range of roughly 6 to 36 months. Samples averaged about 260,000 productive templates and approximately 100,000 productive rearrangements. Of the 90 or so participants in the trial, about two dozen had longitudinal samples available. Cryopreserved peripheral blood mononuclear cells were collected before treatment, at response, and at either disease progression or sustained remission. Every remission and progressive disease sample was obtained while ibrutinib was still being received by the patients. Broad study findings and their caveats: Public clonotypes were rare and either contracted or stayed stable during treatment, and the rise in clonality at ibrutinib response reflected the expansion of private clonotypes. At ibrutinib response clonality went up, during sustained remission it held steady, and at progression it dropped back toward baseline. Lymph node repertoires were not examined, and the timing of sampling was not matched between patients in sustained remission and those whose disease progressed. Baseline clonality exceeded that of age-matched healthy donors and correlated strongly with circulating CD8+ T-cell counts.

The sample's time point label, decoded: approximately eleven months on ibrutinib. For TCR beta library preparation, 1.5 to 2 micrograms of genomic DNA were extracted from the cryopreserved PBMCs. Longitudinal blood samples from CLL patients receiving ibrutinib monotherapy were subjected to high-throughput TCR beta sequencing. The patients took part in an open-label, single-center phase 2 trial of ibrutinib monotherapy. This clone was recorded once. No cognate antigen has been identified for it. No much larger clone exists at a distance of one base, and base qualities are not known. The CDR1 and CDR2 encoded by the germline V gene are MDHEN and SYDVKM. The CDR3 starts with the cysteine, ends with the phenylalanine, and has 13 residues. Only the CDR3 region is kept as DNA, spanning 39 bases read in frame from base 1. From V the trimming removes 6 bases and from J it removes 5 bases, while the gene matches leave 6 bases of the junction unaccounted for.

Each clonotype received, on average, around 10x coverage in deep resolution sequencing performed on a MiSeq, where the target depth lay between 1 in 1 million and 1 in 200,000 T cells. The immunoSEQ hsTCRB Kit was used to generate TCR beta libraries. The paper's processing steps were these. Data were analyzed with ImmunoSEQ Data Assistant and ImmunoSEQ Analyzer, with V, D and J genes assigned per IMGT definitions. Clonality, which ranges from 0 to 1, was calculated by subtracting the normalized Shannon entropy of productive rearrangement frequencies from one. Only overrepresented clonotypes making up at least 0.05% of each patient's repertoire were included in the public clonotype analysis. Thirteen age-matched healthy donor repertoires from immuneACCESS were used as controls for clonality. Held by TCRdb, this immuneACCESS table contains in-frame sequences only and omits some clones. Under half of the omission traces to an unresolved V gene where checked; the cause of the rest is unknown. V and J calls and clone size are copied from that table; D and trimming were computed from the DNA. For this sample there are 160,000 or so clones; over 65% appear just once. Together, the top ten hold approximately 2% of the sample.

The material sequenced was PBMCs, taken after 12 months of ibrutinib treatment. The rearranged segments are TRBV28 and TRBJ1-2; 7 junctional bases match TRBD1. This TCR was recovered from a human donor with chronic lymphocytic leukemia. The sequence in DNA is TGTGCCAGCAGGCTTGACAGGGAGTATGGCTACACCTTC. It specifies CASRLDREYGYTF.